This is a list of T cell receptor beta chains from one sample in a study of blood T cell repertoires in COVID-19. This table comes from immunoSEQ multiplex PCR, and its TCRdb copy is limited to in-frame clones, with some not included. The data hold 75,000 to 90,000 clones, with roughly 89% observed a single time. What was sequenced was peripheral blood. The source is a human donor in a cohort sampled during active COVID-19. CDR3s include the opening cysteine and the closing phenylalanine or tryptophan. The D gene is left open where the match is weak. Size tells how often a clone was seen (once, few, many) or the class of an expanded clone, and some rows leave it out.

once | TRBD1 | TRBJ1-3 | TRBV7-2 | TGTGCCAGCAGCTTAGCGACAGGGGGGATAAACACCATATATTTT | CASSLATGGINTIYF
- | - | TRBJ1-1 | TRBV7-2 | TGTGCCAGCAGCTTAGTCGGGGGGGAGGTGATGAACACTGAAGCTTTCTTT | CASSLVGGEVMNTEAFF
- | TRBD1 | TRBJ1-1 | TRBV27 | TGTGCCAGCAGTCCTGGACAGGGGAAAGGTAGAACTGAAGCTTTCTTT | CASSPGQGKGRTEAFF
- | - | TRBJ1-6 | TRBV6-5 | TGTGCCACCTCCCCCGGGGGGGGCGGTTCACCCCTCCACTTT | CATSPGGGGSPLHF
- | TRBD2 | TRBJ2-5 | TRBV12-5 | TGTGCTAGTGGTTTGGGCTCAATCGGGGGGGCTGTAGAGACCCAGTACTTC | CASGLGSIGGAVETQYF
- | - | TRBJ2-1 | TRBV7-9 | TGTGCCAGCACTTTGCAGGGGCCTTCCTACAATGAGCAGTTCTTC | CASTLQGPSYNEQFF
once | TRBD2 | TRBJ2-1 | TRBV7-2 | TGTGCCAGCAGCTTAGGAGGGGCGGGGGGAAACAATGAGCAGTTCTTC | CASSLGGAGGNNEQFF
- | - | TRBJ2-1 | TRBV6-2/TRBV6-3 | TGTGCCAGCAGCAGGGACAACCCGTACAATGAGCAGTTCTTC | CASSRDNPYNEQFF
once | TRBD1 | TRBJ2-1 | TRBV7-7 | TGTGCCAGCAGCTCCGGACAGGGGACGGCCTACAATGAGCAGTTCTTC | CASSSGQGTAYNEQFF
- | - | TRBJ2-7 | TRBV7-2 | TGTGCCAGCAGCTTTCAGGGACTGCGCTACGAGCAGTACTTC | CASSFQGLRYEQYF
- | - | TRBJ1-1 | TRBV15 | TGTGCCACCAGCAGAGGCAGGGGATCGTACACTGAAGCTTTCTTT | CATSRGRGSYTEAFF
- | - | TRBJ2-3 | TRBV7-9 | TGTGCCAGCAGCTTGGGACAAGGAACAGATACGCAGTATTTT | CASSLGQGTDTQYF
- | TRBD1 | TRBJ2-5 | TRBV10-2 | TGCGCCAGCGTAGACCGGGGACAGGGTGTCGAGACCCAGTACTTC | CASVDRGQGVETQYF
- | TRBD2 | TRBJ2-4 | TRBV7-9 | TGTGCCAGCAGCAAAGGGACTAGCGGGGGCCCGAGTGAGGACATTCAGTACTTC | CASSKGTSGGPSEDIQYF
- | - | TRBJ2-7 | TRBV2 | TGTGCCAGCATGAGGACAGCAGTCTCCTACGAGCAGTACTTC | CASMRTAVSYEQYF
- | TRBD2 | TRBJ2-3 | TRBV7-2 | TGTGCCAGCAGCTTACATAGCGGGGGGGGCGCAGATACGCAGTATTTT | CASSLHSGGGADTQYF
- | - | TRBJ1-1 | TRBV7-3 | TGTGCCAGCAGCTTAAGTTCCGAGGGCGGATTTGAAGCTTTCTTT | CASSLSSEGGFEAFF